The 16 T cell receptor beta chains listed next were all sequenced from one sample in a study of neurological immune-mediated disorders. MiXCR, run by TCRdb on the 5' RACE reads, gives a single entry per CDR3 protein. The repertoire holds tens of thousands of distinct CDR3 sequences, with around 4.5% as singletons. Sequenced input: PBMCs. These receptors originate from a woman aged 55-69 years with multiple sclerosis.

This clonotype was seen more than once but under ten times. At one end the junction does not follow the germline gene, possibly because of a read error. This chain uses TRBV18 with TRBJ1-5, with a possible D match to TRBD1 (6 bases). The germline gives CDR1 KGHSH, CDR2 LQKENI. The CDR3 extends over 14 amino acids. The CDR3 here is CASSPDRNNQPQNF. CDR3 nucleotide sequence: TGTGCCAGCTCACCCGACAGGAACAATCAGCCCCAGAATTTT.

This clonotype was observed at least ten times. This rearrangement joins TRBV7-9 to TRBJ1-1; D is perhaps TRBD1 (5 bases). Deletions cut 3 bases from V and 7 bases from J, with 12 bases between. This CDR3 comprises 13 residues. The germline V gene has CDR1 SEHNR and CDR2 FQNEAQ (reference sequence). CDR3 sequence: CASSFGTADEAFF. CDR3 coding DNA: TGTGCCAGCAGCTTCGGGACTGCCGATGAAGCTTTCTTT.

This clonotype showed up many times. The chain couples TRBV28 to TRBJ2-5; TRBD1 matches 9 bases. Trimming took 7 bases from V and 5 from J; bases not matched to a gene: 5. The CDR3 extends over 13 amino acids. CDR1 is MDHEN, CDR2 SYDVKM, per germline. In DNA, the CDR3 is TGTGCCAGCAAGGACAGGGGCAGGGAGACCCAGTACTTC. It yields the protein CASKDRGRETQYF.

This clonotype has a handful of counts. V gene TRBV18 combines with J gene TRBJ2-3; 8 bases align to TRBD2. The CDR3 runs to 15 residues. The germline V gene has CDR1 KGHSH and CDR2 LQKENI. Trimming cost V 2 bases and J 1 base; bases outside gene matches: 2. CDR3 loop: CASSPATSGTDTQYF. The CDR3 DNA reads as TGTGCCAGCTCACCAGCGACTAGCGGCACAGATACGCAGTATTTT.

There are many counts of this clonotype. J is TRBJ1-1 and V is TRBV9; D gene ambiguous. V was shortened by 1 base and J by 1 base, with 11 bases between the two germline ends. The CDR3 totals 15 residues. Per the germline V gene, CDR1 is SGDLS and CDR2 is YYNGEE. CDR3 bases: TGTGCCAGCAGCGTATGGGCATCCCAGAACACTGAAGCTTTCTTT. It codes for CASSVWASQNTEAFF.

This clonotype was seen at least ten times. The chain joins TRBV6-2 or TRBV6-3 to TRBJ2-7; the match to TRBD2 covers 8 bases. Germline V gene sequence: CDR1 MNHEY, CDR2 SVGEGT. CDR3 length: 14 residues. V trimming: 2 bases; J trimming: 3 bases; junction bases outside the gene matches: 3. CDR3 protein: CASSYGSGSYEQYV. The CDR3 coding sequence is TGTGCCAGCAGTTACGGGAGCGGGAGCTACGAGCAGTACGTC.

Ten or more counts support this clonotype. J is TRBJ2-5 and V is TRBV20-1; 11 bases agree with TRBD2. This CDR3 comprises 15 residues. CDR1 DFQATT and CDR2 SNEGSKA come from the germline V gene (reference sequence). J was trimmed by 7 bases and V by 6 bases; bases with no gene match: 13. The CDR3 coding sequence is TGCAGTGCCGAGACGACTAGCGGGGCCCAGGGGACCCAGTACTTC. Residues: CSAETTSGAQGTQYF.

This clonotype was counted many times. This chain joins TRBV6-5 and TRBJ1-2, with a possible D match to TRBD1 (5 bases). Trimming shortened V by 2 bases and J by 6 bases, and 10 bases separated the two germline ends. The CDR3 totals 13 residues. Germline V gene lookup returns CDR1 MNHEY and CDR2 SVGAGI. CDR3 sequence (DNA): TGTGCCAGCAGTTACCACCAGGGCGATGGCTACACCTTC. Translated: CASSYHQGDGYTF.

This clonotype was observed a handful of times. V is TRBV5-1 and J is TRBJ2-4; TRBD1 aligns across 10 bases. Germline V CDR1 and CDR2: SGHRS, YFSETQ. CDR3 length: 13 residues. With 4 bases clipped from V and 10 bases from J, the junction kept 5 bases outside the gene matches. The CDR3 spells CASSRGQGEIQYF. The CDR3 DNA is TGCGCCAGCAGCCGTGGACAGGGGGAAATTCAGTACTTC.

This clonotype has a count of ten or more. The chain joins TRBV4-3 to TRBJ2-1, with D hard to call. Germline V CDR1 and CDR2: LGHNA, YSLEER. The CDR3 covers 13 residues. V shed 1 base and J shed 10 bases, with 11 bases lying between them. CDR3 protein: CASSQGSLGEQFF. The CDR3 bases are TGCGCCAGCAGCCAAGGGTCCCTGGGAGAGCAGTTCTTC.

There are many counts of this clonotype. This sequence joins TRBV20-1 and TRBJ2-7; D remains ambiguous. Germline lookup yields CDR1 DFQATT and CDR2 SNEGSKA (reference sequence). V was pared by 1 base and J by 6 bases, with 10 bases between. The CDR3 runs to 12 residues. CDR3 sequence (DNA): TGCAGTGCTAGAGGCCTAGGGATCGAGCAGTACGTC. Translating gives CSARGLGIEQYV.

The chain employs TRBV7-2 and TRBJ2-3; possible D gene TRBD2, 6 bases. The V gene's germline CDR1 is SGHTA and CDR2 FQGNSA. The germline V and J ends were trimmed by 4 bases and 2 bases, with 16 bases remaining between them. This CDR3 is built from 16 residues. The CDR3 nucleotides read TGTGCCAGCAGCTCGGGACTTCACTTACCCACAGATACGCAGTATTTT. It specifies CASSSGLHLPTDTQYF.

This clonotype was seen many times. The V and J genes are TRBV20-1 and TRBJ2-1; no reliable D call. This CDR3 has 18 residues. Germline CDR1 DFQATT, CDR2 SNEGSKA (reference sequence). V lost 1 base and J 0 bases, leaving 19 bases between the germline ends. The CDR3 loop reads CSARVTTGLEGSYNEQFF. The CDR3 DNA is TGCAGTGCTAGAGTGACCACGGGTCTAGAAGGCTCCTACAATGAGCAGTTCTTC.

This clonotype was counted ten times or more. The chain carries TRBV20-1 and TRBJ2-3; 12 nucleotides line up with TRBD2. Germline trimming cut 2 bases from V and 4 bases from J; bases unmatched to any gene: 7. CDR3 length: 16 residues. In germline, CDR1 is DFQATT, CDR2 SNEGSKA (reference sequence). The CDR3: CSARPLAGGPSDTQYF. The CDR3 DNA is TGCAGTGCTAGACCCCTAGCGGGAGGGCCATCAGATACGCAGTATTTT.

This clonotype was seen ten or more times. The chain uses TRBV5-1 and TRBJ1-6, with D possibly TRBD1 on 6 matching bases. Deletions cut 3 bases from V and 5 bases from J, with 12 bases between. Germline-derived CDR1 and CDR2 are SGHRS and YFSETQ. The CDR3 has 15 residues. This CDR3 is CASSSEAGDNSPLHF. As DNA, the CDR3 is TGCGCCAGCAGCTCAGAGGCAGGGGATAATTCACCCCTCCACTTT.

This clonotype was found many times. The V gene is TRBV20-1, the J gene TRBJ1-4, with 7 bases lining up with TRBD1. The trim removed 3 bases at V and 5 bases at J, leaving 6 bases unmatched. Germline assignment: CDR1 DFQATT and CDR2 SNEGSKA (reference sequence). CDR3 length equals 14 residues. CDR3 in DNA: TGCAGTGCTAGGGAGACAGGGAGGAATGAAAAACTGTTTTTT. This encodes CSARETGRNEKLFF.